The 3 T cell receptor beta chains below come from one sample, sequenced in a study of T cell repertoires in cytomegalovirus infection. These TCRs' antigens remain unknown. TCRdb processed the reads anew with MiXCR; each CDR3 protein has one entry. The profile shows roughly 78,000 distinct CDR3 sequences, roughly 39% of them singletons. The material was CD8+ T cells from cultured PBMCs, obtained from culture after CMV antigen stimulation. These receptors were collected from a human donor in good health (CMV status not recorded). Some clones in this sample may be carry-over from other donors' samples.

The chain combines TRBV6-1 with TRBJ1-5; D is possibly TRBD1 (6 bases). Germline assignment: CDR1 MNHNS and CDR2 SASEGT. This CDR3 spans 20 amino acids. V lost 1 base to trimming and J lost 9 bases, with 31 bases between them. CDR3 sequence reads: CASSEGMLLLGFRGKRPQHF. The CDR3 DNA reads as TGTGCCAGCAGTGAAGGGATGCTTCTCTTGGGTTTCAGGGGAAAACGGCCCCAGCATTTT.

This clonotype was counted a few times. The rearrangement uses TRBV19 and TRBJ1-5; D possibly corresponds to TRBD1 (5 bases). Germline V gives CDR1 LNHDA, CDR2 SQIVND (reference sequence). The CDR3 sequence is 13 residues long. The V end lost 9 bases, the J end lost 5 bases, and 14 bases lay between the germline ends. The CDR3 DNA follows: TGTGCCAGCGGGTCAGGGTTCTATCAGCCCCAGCATTTT. It is translated as CASGSGFYQPQHF.

This clonotype showed up just a few times. V gene TRBV25-1 combines with J gene TRBJ1-5; 9 nucleotides agree with TRBD1. The CDR3 loop spans 14 amino acids. J gave up 5 bases and V 6 bases, and 5 bases lay outside the gene matches. Looked up from germline, CDR1 is MGHDK and CDR2 is SYGVNS. Here the CDR3 DNA reads TGTGCCAGCAGCGGGACAGGGAGAGATCAGCCCCAGCATTTT. Translated: CASSGTGRDQPQHF.